The table lists the clone carrying this T cell receptor beta chain with a count of one. Its antigen is still unknown. The sample belongs to a study of cytomegalovirus exposure and HLA in healthy donors. V gave up 4 bases and J gave up 4 bases; unmatched junction bases: 6. CDR1 and CDR2 (germline): SGHNT, YYREEE (reference sequence). There are 15 residues in the CDR3. The study ran its PCR with 60 Vbeta and 13 Jbeta primers. Sequencing used immunoSEQ multiplex PCR; TCRdb keeps in-frame clones, though not all of them. The sample consists of about 160,000 clones, approximately 80% of them appearing once. Study results and limitations: Highest at DRB1 and lowest at HLA-C, TCR association rates differed among HLA loci in a later analysis. An analysis that was carried out later associated 16,000 or so TCR beta sequences with HLA alleles at 0.05 false discovery rate. Reportedly, TCR beta sequences accurately predicted HLA-A and HLA-B alleles in most subjects.

The source material was PBMCs. This receptor was taken from a man aged 18 to 35 in good health and CMV-seropositive. The chain employs TRBV5-4 and TRBJ2-2, with 8 bases identical to TRBD1. CDR3 amino acids: CASSIKGQATGELFF. CDR3 nucleotide sequence: TGTGCCAGCAGCATTAAGGGACAGGCCACCGGGGAGCTGTTTTTT.